This T cell receptor (beta chain) was recorded in a study of response to subunit inactivated influenza vaccine. TCRdb re-called the RT-PCR reads through MiXCR, storing one row per CDR3 protein. The top ten hold roughly 29% of the sample, which has approximately 170,000 distinct CDR3 sequences, approximately 12% seen once. CDR3 length: 16 amino acids. Germline values: CDR1 LGHNA, CDR2 YNFKEQ. The V and J ends lost 3 bases and 7 bases, in that order; junction bases with no gene match: 8. This sample was shared with a second study, whose subject was T cells expressing NK-cell markers. From that paper: Generation of TCR beta cDNA was performed by 5'RACE template switching incorporating UMIs.

The chain employs TRBV4-2 and TRBJ2-1, with 11 bases lining up with TRBD2. This clonotype originated in a man aged 50-59 years who received an inactivated influenza vaccine. The material sequenced was CD8+ T cells sorted from PBMCs, taken roughly 12 days after vaccination. CDR3 nucleotide sequence: TGTGCCAGCAGCCATGCCACTAGCGGGAGCAGGAATGAGCAGTTCTTC. Protein sequence: CASSHATSGSRNEQFF.